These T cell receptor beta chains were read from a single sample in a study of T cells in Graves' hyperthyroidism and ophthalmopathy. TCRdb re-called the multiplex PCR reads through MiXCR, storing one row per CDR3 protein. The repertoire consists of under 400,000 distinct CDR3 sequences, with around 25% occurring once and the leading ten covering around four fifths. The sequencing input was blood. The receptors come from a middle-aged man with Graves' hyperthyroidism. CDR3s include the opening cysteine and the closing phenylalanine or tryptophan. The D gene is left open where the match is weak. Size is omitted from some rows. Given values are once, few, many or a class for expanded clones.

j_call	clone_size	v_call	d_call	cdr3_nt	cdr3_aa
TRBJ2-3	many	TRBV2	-	TGTGCCAGCAGCCGAGACTTTGCGGGGCAGTATTTT	CASSRDFAGQYF
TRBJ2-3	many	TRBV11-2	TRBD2	TGTGCCAGCGCCAAGAGCGGGGGAATCACAGATACGCAGTATTTT	CASAKSGGITDTQYF
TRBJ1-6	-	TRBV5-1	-	TGCGCCAGCAGCTTGGCCGGACAGCACCTCTCACCCCTCCACTTT	CASSLAGQHLSPLHF
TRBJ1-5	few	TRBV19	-	TGTGCCAGTAGTATAGGAGTGGTTGGGCAGCCCCAGCATTTT	CASSIGVVGQPQHF
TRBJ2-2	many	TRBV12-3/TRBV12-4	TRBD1	TGTGCCAGCAGACCCCCCGGGACAGGGGTGAGCGGGGAGCTGTTTTTT	CASRPPGTGVSGELFF
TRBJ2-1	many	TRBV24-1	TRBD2	TGTGCCACCAGTGACCCACCGCTAGCGGGAGATCGCAATGAGCAGTTCTTC	CATSDPPLAGDRNEQFF
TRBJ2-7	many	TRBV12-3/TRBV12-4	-	TGTGCCAGCAGTTCTTACACGCGGCGGGAGCAGTACTTC	CASSSYTRREQYF
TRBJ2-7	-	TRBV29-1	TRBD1	TGCAGCGTTGTTCCGGGACAGGGGATAGGGCAGTACTTC	CSVVPGQGIGQYF
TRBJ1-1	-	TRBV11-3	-	TGTGCCAGCAGCTTAGGGCCAGGGGAGGCTGAAGCTTTCTTT	CASSLGPGEAEAFF
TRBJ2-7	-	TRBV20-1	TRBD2	TGCAGTGCTCCGACTAGCGGGCAGGCTTGGGAGCAGTACTTC	CSAPTSGQAWEQYF
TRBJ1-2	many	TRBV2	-	TGTGCCAGCAGTGTGCAGAGTTATGGCTACACCTTC	CASSVQSYGYTF
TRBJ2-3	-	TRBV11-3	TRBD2	TGTGCCAGCAGCTTAGGACTAGCGGCCACAGATACGCAGTATTTT	CASSLGLAATDTQYF
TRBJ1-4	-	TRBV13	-	TGTGCCAGCTACAAATGGGGGTCGAAGGGAAAACTGTTTTTT	CASYKWGSKGKLFF
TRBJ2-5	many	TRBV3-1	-	TGTGCCAGCACCCGGACTACACAAGAGACCCAGTACTTC	CASTRTTQETQYF
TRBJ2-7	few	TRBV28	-	TGTGCCAGCAGTTTCTTGGGGGGCCAAGGCGCCTACGAGCAGTACTTC	CASSFLGGQGAYEQYF
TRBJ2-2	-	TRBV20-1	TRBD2	TGCAGTGCTAGTCCACTAGCGGGAGGGCCTGTCGGGGAGCTGTTTTTT	CSASPLAGGPVGELFF
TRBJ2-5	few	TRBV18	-	TGTGCCAGCTCCGACAAGGCCAACCAGTACTTC	CASSDKANQYF
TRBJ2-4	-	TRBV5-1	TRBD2	TGTGCCAGCAGTTCCCTAGCGGGAGAATTAAACATTCAGTACTTC	CASSSLAGELNIQYF
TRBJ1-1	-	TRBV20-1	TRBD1	TGCAGTGCTAGTAACAGGGGCGGCACTGAAGCTTTCTTT	CSASNRGGTEAFF
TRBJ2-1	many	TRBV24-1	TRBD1	TGTGCCACCAGAGGGACAGGGTACAATGAGCAGTTCTTC	CATRGTGYNEQFF
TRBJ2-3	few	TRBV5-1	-	TGCGCCAGCAGCGAGGGATTAAAACCAAGCACAGATACGCAGTATTTT	CASSEGLKPSTDTQYF
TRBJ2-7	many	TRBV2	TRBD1	TGTGCCAGCAGTGACAGGGGGACCTACGAGCAGTACTTC	CASSDRGTYEQYF
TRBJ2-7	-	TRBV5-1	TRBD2	TGCGCCAGCTCAAGCGGGGCAAACTACGAGCAGTACTTC	CASSSGANYEQYF
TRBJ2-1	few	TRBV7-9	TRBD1	TGTGCCAGCAGCGTCTACATGACAGGGAATGAGCAGTTCTTC	CASSVYMTGNEQFF
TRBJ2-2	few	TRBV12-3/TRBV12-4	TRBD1	TGTGCCAGCAGACTGGGACAGGGGAACACCGGGGAGCTGTTTTTT	CASRLGQGNTGELFF
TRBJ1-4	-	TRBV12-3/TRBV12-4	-	TGTGCCAGCAGTTTACAGGTTGGCAAACTGTTTTTT	CASSLQVGKLFF
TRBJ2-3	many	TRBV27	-	TGTGCCAGCAGTTTATCGGGAGGATGGAGTGGGAGGGGGGGACAGCCAGATACGCAGTATTTT	CASSLSGGWSGRGGQPDTQYF
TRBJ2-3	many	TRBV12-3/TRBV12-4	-	TGTGCCAGCAGTTCACAGGGAGATACGCAGTATTTT	CASSSQGDTQYF
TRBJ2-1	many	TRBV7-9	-	TGTGCCAGCAGCGGGCGGACGGGGAGGAATGAGCAGTTCTTC	CASSGRTGRNEQFF
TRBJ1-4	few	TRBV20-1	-	TGCAGTGCTAGACGACCACAGGGAGGGGCACTGTTTTTT	CSARRPQGGALFF
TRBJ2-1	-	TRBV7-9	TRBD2	TGTGCCAGCAGCCCCGGACTAGCGGGAGGCGAGGGCCAGGCGAATGAGCAGTTCTTC	CASSPGLAGGEGQANEQFF
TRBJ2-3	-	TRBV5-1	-	TGCGCCAGCAGCCCGACGGAGGGCTACGAAGATACGCAGTATTTT	CASSPTEGYEDTQYF
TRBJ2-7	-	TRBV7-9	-	TGTGCCAGCAGCCCACCCGGGGACCACGAGCAGTACTTC	CASSPPGDHEQYF
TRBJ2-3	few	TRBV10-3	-	TGTGCCATCAAAGGCAGCCTCAGGACATTAGATACGCAGTATTTT	CAIKGSLRTLDTQYF
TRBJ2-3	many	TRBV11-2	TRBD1	TGTGCCAGCAGCCACACAGGGGTTCTAGATACGCAGTATTTT	CASSHTGVLDTQYF
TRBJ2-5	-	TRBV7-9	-	TGTGCCAGCAGTCGGACGGACAGAAAAGAGACCCAGTACTTC	CASSRTDRKETQYF
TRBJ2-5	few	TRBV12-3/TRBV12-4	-	TGTGCCAGCAGTTCAGGATGGGGACTGCGGTCGGAAGAGACCCAGTACTTC	CASSSGWGLRSEETQYF
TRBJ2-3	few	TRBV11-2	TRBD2	TGTGCCAGCAGCCTAGCGGGAGGGCCTCCAGATACGCAGTATTTT	CASSLAGGPPDTQYF
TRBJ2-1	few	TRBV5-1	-	TGCGCCAGCAGCTTGGACTTATCCGGACTACTAAATGAGCAGTTCTTC	CASSLDLSGLLNEQFF
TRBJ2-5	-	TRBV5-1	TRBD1	TGCGCCAGCGGTACCGGGACAGCAAGAGAGACCCAGTACTTC	CASGTGTARETQYF
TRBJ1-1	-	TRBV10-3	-	TGTGCCATCAGTGGGACCGGACCGACTCTGGGCCTGAACACTGAAGCTTTCTTT	CAISGTGPTLGLNTEAFF
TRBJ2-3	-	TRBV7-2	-	TGTGCCAGCAGCTCCTGGAGGGCCCTACGCACAGATACGCAGTATTTT	CASSSWRALRTDTQYF
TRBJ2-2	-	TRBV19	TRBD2	TGTGCCAGTAGTCCCGACCGACTAGCGGGAGGACGAGCCACCGGGGAGCTGTTTTTT	CASSPDRLAGGRATGELFF
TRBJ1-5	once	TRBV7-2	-	TGTGCCAGCAGCCTTACACCAGAACCCCAACAGCCCCAGCATTTT	CASSLTPEPQQPQHF
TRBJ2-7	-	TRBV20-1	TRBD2	TGCAGTGCCGGGACTAGCGGGAGTTCGGCCGAGCAGTACTTC	CSAGTSGSSAEQYF
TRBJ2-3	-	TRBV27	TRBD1	TGTGCCAGCAGTTCAAACAGGGTAGGGGGCGGTACGCAGTATTTT	CASSSNRVGGGTQYF